This T cell receptor (beta chain) was profiled in a study of cytomegalovirus exposure and HLA in healthy donors. Looking at the study overall: From HLA-typed donors, an early data release held roughly 80 million unique TCRs.

The PCR made use of 60 Vbeta and 13 Jbeta primers. Per the original methods: An analysis performed later counted 81 million or so unique TCR beta chains (around 11 million of them shared). Profiled with immunoSEQ multiplex PCR; TCRdb holds only in-frame clones, not every one. V, J and clone size were drawn from that table, and D and trimming were deduced from the DNA. Here the sample spans approximately 180,000 clones, roughly 79% being singletons. Study results and limitations: Immune exposure data for these donors was limited to CMV serostatus.

The junction had 9 bases not matched to a gene; V was cut back by 8 bases and J by 1 base. This CDR3 has 16 residues. Germline V gene sequence: CDR1 SGHAT, CDR2 FQNNGV. In regard to this clone: Its antigen is currently unknown.

V is TRBV11-2 and J is TRBJ2-7; 12 bases map to TRBD2. Sequencing was carried out using PBMCs. This receptor was taken from a woman between 18 and 30 years old in good health and CMV-seropositive. This CDR3 reads CASRGLAGGRSYEQYF. CDR3 sequence (DNA): TGTGCCAGCCGTGGTCTAGCGGGGGGGCGTTCCTACGAGCAGTACTTC.